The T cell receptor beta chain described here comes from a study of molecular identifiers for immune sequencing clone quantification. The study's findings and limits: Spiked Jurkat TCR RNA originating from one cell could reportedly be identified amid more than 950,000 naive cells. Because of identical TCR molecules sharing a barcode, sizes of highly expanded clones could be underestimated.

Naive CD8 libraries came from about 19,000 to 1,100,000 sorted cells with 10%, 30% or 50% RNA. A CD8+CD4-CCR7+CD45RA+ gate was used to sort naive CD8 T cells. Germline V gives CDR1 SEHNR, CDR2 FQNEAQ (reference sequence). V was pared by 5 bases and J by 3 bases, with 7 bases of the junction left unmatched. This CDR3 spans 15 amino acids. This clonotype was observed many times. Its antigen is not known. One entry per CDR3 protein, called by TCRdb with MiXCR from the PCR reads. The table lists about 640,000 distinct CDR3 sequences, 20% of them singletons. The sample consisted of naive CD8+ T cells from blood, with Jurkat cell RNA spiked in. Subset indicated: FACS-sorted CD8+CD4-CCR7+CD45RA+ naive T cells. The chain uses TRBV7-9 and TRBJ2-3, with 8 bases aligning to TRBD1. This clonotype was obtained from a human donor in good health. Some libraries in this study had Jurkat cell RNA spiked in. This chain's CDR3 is CASSRWTGSTDTQYF. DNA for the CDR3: TGTGCCAGCAGCCGATGGACAGGGAGTACAGATACGCAGTATTTT.